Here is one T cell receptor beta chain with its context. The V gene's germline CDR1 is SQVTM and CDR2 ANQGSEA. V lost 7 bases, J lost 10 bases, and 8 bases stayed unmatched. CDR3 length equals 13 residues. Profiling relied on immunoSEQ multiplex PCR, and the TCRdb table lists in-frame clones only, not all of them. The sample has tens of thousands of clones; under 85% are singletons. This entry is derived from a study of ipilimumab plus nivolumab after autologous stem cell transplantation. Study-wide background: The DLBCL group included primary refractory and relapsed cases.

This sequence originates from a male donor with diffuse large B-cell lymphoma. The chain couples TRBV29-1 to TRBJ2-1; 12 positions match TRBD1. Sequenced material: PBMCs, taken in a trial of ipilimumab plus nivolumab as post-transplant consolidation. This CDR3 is CSGGTGTGGEQFF. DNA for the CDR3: TGCAGCGGGGGGACCGGGACAGGGGGCGAGCAGTTCTTC.